This TCR beta chain was profiled in a study of T cells in Graves' hyperthyroidism and ophthalmopathy. Overall study findings and caveats: Blood also showed most of the thyroid clonotypes that were expanded above 0.001.

The CDR3 runs to 15 residues. V was cut by 2 bases and J by 4 bases, with 14 bases left in between. The V gene's germline CDR1 is MDHEN and CDR2 SYDVKM. This clonotype was counted at least ten times. The antigen remains undetermined. Amplified TCR beta CDR3 regions derived from RNA transcripts. Primed by the HTBI set, a first-round RT-PCR was run on the TCR CDR3. In TCRdb, the multiplex PCR reads were re-called with MiXCR into one record per CDR3 protein. The repertoire has about 360,000 distinct CDR3 sequences, roughly an eighth of them found once; the top ten carry 9.2%. The sequencing sample was made of blood. This receptor was taken from a woman younger than 30 with Graves' hyperthyroidism. The chain links TRBV28 to TRBJ1-1; weak D call: TRBD1 (5 bases). The CDR3 DNA reads as TGTGCCAGCAGTTTAGGGGCAGCCCGAGGCACTGAAGCTTTCTTT. The encoded protein is CASSLGAARGTEAFF.